This T cell receptor beta chain comes out of a study of graft-versus-host responses after intestinal transplantation. Study-wide results and caveats: Clonal ratios of graft-versus-host to host-versus-graft in allografts were high for patients exhibiting graft-donor T cell macrochimerism.

Repertoires were generated with immunoSEQ multiplex PCR, while TCRdb's copy carries only in-frame clones and drops some. The sample has almost 70,000 clones; around nine tenths are singletons. The posterior iliac crest or another site supplied bone marrow after transplant. Comments on this clone: The antigen is not known.

The TCR sequence derives from a human patient who received an intestinal transplant, so some T cells may come from the graft donor. Source: bone marrow, taken roughly 780 days after intestinal transplantation.

The CDR3 DNA is TGCGCCAGCAGCCTCAGACAGCCTTTGAGGGGTGGCTACACCTTC. This translates into CASSLRQPLRGGYTF. This rearrangement joins TRBV5-1 to TRBJ1-2; D is possibly TRBD1 (5 bases). This CDR3 has 15 amino acids. The V end lost 4 bases, the J end lost 7 bases, and 20 bases lay between the germline ends. Germline CDR1 reads SGHRS; CDR2 reads YFSETQ.